This T cell receptor beta chain derives from a study of blood T cell repertoires in COVID-19. On the study more broadly: Some COVID-19 samples were acute and others convalescent; all came from the United States, Italy and Spain. T cells, B-cell-depleted T cells, or PBMCs provided the cDNA or gDNA that served as material.

In the case of this clone: One end of the junction does not line up with germline, which may come from a read error. This sample also contains other DNA sequences that code for the same CDR3.

Cohort assignment relied on participant-reported clinical history. Germline V gene sequence: CDR1 SGHNT, CDR2 YYREEE (reference sequence). There are 14 residues in the CDR3. Clones were sequenced by immunoSEQ multiplex PCR, and TCRdb holds only the in-frame ones, with some missing. The repertoire holds 200,000 to 250,000 clones, with approximately 80% as singletons. The chain joins TRBV5-4 to TRBJ1-2; weak D call: TRBD1 (6 bases). The source of this sequence is a man younger than 45 with acute COVID-19. The sample taken for sequencing was PBMCs or T cells enriched from blood (not recorded which). CDR3 loop: CASSLETGLYGYTF. The CDR3 DNA reads TGTGCCAGTAGCTTAGAGACAGGACTCTATGGCTACACCTTC.